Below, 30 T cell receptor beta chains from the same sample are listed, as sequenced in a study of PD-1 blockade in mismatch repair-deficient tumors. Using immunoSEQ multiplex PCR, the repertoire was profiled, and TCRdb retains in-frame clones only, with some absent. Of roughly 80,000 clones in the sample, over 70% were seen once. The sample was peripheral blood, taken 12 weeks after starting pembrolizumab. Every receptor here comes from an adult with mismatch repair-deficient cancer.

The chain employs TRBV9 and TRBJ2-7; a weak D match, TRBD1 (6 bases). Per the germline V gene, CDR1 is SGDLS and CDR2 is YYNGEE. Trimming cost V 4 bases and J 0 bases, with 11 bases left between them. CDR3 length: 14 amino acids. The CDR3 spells CASSPRTVSYEQYF. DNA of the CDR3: TGTGCCAGCAGCCCTCGGACAGTCTCCTACGAGCAGTACTTC.

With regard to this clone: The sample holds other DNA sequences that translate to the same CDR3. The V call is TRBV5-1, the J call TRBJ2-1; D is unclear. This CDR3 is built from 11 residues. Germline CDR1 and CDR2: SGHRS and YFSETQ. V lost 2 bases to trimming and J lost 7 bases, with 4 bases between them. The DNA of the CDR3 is TGCGCCAGCAGCTTAAGGAATGAGCAGTTCTTC. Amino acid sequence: CASSLRNEQFF.

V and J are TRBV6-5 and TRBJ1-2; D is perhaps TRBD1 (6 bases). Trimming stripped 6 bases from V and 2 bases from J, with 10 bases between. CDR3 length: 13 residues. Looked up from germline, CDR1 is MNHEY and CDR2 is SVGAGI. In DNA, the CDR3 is TGTGCCAGCAGAGCTACAGGGAACTATGGCTACACCTTC. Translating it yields CASRATGNYGYTF.

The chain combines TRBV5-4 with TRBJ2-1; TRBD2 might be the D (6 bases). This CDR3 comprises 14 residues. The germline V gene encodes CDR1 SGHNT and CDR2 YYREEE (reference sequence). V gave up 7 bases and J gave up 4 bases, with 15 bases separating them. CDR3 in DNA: TGTGCCAGCTCTGGTGGAGGACTATACAATGAGCAGTTCTTC. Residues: CASSGGGLYNEQFF. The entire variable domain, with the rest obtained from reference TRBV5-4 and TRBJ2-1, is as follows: ETGVTQSPTHLIKTRGQQVTLRCSSQSGHNTVSWYQQALGQGPQFIFQYYREEENGRGNFPPRFSGLQFPNYSSELNVNALELDDSALYLCASSGGGLYNEQFFGPGTRLTVL.

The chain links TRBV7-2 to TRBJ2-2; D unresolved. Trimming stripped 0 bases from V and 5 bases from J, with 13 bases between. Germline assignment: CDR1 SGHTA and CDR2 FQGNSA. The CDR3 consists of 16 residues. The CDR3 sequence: CASSLAAAIGTGELFF. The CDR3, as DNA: TGTGCCAGCAGCTTAGCGGCCGCCATAGGGACCGGGGAGCTGTTTTTT.

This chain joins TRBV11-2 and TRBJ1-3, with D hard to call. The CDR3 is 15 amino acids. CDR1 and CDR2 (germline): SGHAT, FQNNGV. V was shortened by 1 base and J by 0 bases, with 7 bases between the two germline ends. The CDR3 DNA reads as TGTGCCAGCAGCTTAGGGTCCGGCTCTGGAAACACCATATATTTT. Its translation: CASSLGSGSGNTIYF.

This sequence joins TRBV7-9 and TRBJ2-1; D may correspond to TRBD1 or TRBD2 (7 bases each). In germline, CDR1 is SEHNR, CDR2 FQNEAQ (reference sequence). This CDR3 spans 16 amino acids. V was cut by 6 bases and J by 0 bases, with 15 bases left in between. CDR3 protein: CASRWEGASSYNEQFF. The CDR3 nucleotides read TGTGCCAGCAGATGGGAGGGGGCGAGCTCCTACAATGAGCAGTTCTTC. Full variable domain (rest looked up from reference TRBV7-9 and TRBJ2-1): DTGVSQNPRHKITKRGQNVTFRCDPISEHNRLYWYRQTLGQGPEFLTYFQNEAQLEKSRLLSDRFSAERPKGSFSTLEIQRTEQGDSAMYLCASRWEGASSYNEQFFGPGTRLTVL.

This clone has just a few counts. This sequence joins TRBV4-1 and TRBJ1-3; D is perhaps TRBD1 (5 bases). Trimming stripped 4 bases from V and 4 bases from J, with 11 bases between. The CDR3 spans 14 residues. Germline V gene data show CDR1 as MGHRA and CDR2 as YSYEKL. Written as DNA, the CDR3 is TGCGCCAGCAGCCCCACAGGTTTCGGAAACACCATATATTTT. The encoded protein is CASSPTGFGNTIYF.

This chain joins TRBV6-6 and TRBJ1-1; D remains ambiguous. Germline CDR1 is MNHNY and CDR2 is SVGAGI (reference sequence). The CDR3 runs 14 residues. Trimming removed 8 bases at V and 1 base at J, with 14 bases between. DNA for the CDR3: TGTGCCAGCTCCGGAGGGAGCCCGAACACTGAAGCTTTCTTT. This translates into CASSGGSPNTEAFF.

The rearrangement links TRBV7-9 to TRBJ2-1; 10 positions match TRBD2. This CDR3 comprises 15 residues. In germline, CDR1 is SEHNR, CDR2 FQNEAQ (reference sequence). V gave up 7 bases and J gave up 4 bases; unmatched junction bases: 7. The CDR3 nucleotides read TGTGCCAGCAACCGAAAGCGGGAGGGTTACAATGAGCAGTTCTTC. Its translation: CASNRKREGYNEQFF. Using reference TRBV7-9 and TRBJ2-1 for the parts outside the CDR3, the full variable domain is DTGVSQNPRHKITKRGQNVTFRCDPISEHNRLYWYRQTLGQGPEFLTYFQNEAQLEKSRLLSDRFSAERPKGSFSTLEIQRTEQGDSAMYLCASNRKREGYNEQFFGPGTRLTVL.

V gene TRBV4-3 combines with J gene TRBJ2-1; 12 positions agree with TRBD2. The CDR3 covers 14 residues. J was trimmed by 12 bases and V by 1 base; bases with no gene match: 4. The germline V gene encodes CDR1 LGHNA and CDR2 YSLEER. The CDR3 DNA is TGCGCCAGCAGCCAAGGACTAGCGGGAGACGTGCAGTTCTTC. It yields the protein CASSQGLAGDVQFF.

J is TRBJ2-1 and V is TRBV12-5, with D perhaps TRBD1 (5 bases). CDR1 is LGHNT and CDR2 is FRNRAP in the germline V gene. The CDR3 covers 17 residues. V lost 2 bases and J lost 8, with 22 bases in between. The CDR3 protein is CASGLPTARGQGDEQFF. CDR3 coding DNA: TGTGCTAGTGGTTTGCCAACCGCTAGGGGTCAAGGAGATGAGCAGTTCTTC. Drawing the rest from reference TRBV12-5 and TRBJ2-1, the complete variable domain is DARVTQTPRHKVTEMGQEVTMRCQPILGHNTVFWYRQTMMQGLELLAYFRNRAPLDDSGMPKDRFSAEMPDATLATLKIQPSEPRDSAVYFCASGLPTARGQGDEQFFGPGTRLTVL.

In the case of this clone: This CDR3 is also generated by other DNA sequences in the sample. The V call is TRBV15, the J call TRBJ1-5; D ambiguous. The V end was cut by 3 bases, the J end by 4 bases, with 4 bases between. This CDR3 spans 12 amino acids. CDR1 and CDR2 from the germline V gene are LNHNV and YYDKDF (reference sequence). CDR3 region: CATSRDNQPQHF. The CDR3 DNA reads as TGTGCCACCAGCAGGGATAATCAGCCCCAGCATTTT. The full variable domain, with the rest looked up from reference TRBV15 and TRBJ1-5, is DAMVIQNPRYQVTQFGKPVTLSCSQTLNHNVMYWYQQKSSQAPKLLFHYYDKDFNNEADTPDNFQSRRPNTSFCFLDIRSPGLGDTAMYLCATSRDNQPQHFGDGTRLSIL.

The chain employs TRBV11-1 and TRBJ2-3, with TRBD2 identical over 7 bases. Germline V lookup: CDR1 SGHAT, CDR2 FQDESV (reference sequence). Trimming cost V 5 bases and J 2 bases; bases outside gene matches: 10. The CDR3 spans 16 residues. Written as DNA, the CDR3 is TGTGCCAGCAGCCCCCCGTCGGGAGGATTCACAGATACGCAGTATTTT. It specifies CASSPPSGGFTDTQYF.

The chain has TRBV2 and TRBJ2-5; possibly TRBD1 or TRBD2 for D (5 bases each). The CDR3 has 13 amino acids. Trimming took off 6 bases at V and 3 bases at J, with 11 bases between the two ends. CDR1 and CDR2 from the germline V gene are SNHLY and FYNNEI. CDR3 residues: CASSRDLEETQYF. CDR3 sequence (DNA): TGTGCCAGCAGCCGGGACCTGGAAGAGACCCAGTACTTC.

The CDR3 protein is CASSLGSTTYNEQFF. The CDR3 nucleotides read TGTGCCAGCAGCTTGGGAAGTACTACCTACAATGAGCAGTTCTTC. This chain joins TRBV5-4 and TRBJ2-1; D not certain. This CDR3 is built from 15 residues. Per the germline V gene, CDR1 is SGHNT and CDR2 is YYREEE (reference sequence). The V end lost 0 bases, the J end lost 2 bases, and 9 bases lay between the germline ends.

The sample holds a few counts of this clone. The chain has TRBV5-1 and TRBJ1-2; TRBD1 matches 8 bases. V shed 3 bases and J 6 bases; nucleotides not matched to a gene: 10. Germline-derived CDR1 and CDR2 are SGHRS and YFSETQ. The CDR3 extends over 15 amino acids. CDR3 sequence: CASSSYSAGGDGYTF. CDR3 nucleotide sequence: TGCGCCAGCAGCTCCTACTCGGCAGGGGGCGATGGCTACACCTTC.

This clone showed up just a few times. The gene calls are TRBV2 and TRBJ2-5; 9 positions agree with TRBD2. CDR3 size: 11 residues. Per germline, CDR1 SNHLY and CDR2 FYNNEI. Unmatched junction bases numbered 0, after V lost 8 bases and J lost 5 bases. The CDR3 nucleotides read TGTGCCAGCGCGGGAGGGGAGACCCAGTACTTC. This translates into CASAGGETQYF.

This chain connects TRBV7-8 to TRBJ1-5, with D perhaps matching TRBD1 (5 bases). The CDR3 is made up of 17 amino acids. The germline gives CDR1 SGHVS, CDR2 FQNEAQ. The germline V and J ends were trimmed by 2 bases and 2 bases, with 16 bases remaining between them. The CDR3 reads CASSLLGPGQRNQPQHF. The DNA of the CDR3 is TGTGCCAGCAGCTTATTAGGACCAGGGCAGCGCAATCAGCCCCAGCATTTT.

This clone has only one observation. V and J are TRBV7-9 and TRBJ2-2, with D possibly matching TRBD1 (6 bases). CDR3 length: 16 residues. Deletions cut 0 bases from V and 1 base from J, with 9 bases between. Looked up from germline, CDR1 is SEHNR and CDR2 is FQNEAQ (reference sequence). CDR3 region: CASSLAGTLNTGELFF. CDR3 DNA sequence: TGTGCCAGCAGCTTAGCCGGGACATTGAACACCGGGGAGCTGTTTTTT.

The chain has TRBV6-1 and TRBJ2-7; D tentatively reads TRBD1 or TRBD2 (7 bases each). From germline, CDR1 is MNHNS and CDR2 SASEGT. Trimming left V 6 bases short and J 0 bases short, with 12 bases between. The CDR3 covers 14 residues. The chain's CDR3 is CASRLRGGSYEQYF. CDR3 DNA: TGTGCCAGCAGACTCAGGGGGGGCTCCTACGAGCAGTACTTC.

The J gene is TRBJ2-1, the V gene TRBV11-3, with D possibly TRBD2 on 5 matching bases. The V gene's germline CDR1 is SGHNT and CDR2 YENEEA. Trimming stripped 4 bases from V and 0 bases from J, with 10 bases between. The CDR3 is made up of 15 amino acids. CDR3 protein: CASSWTYSSYNEQFF. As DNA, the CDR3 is TGTGCCAGCAGCTGGACTTACAGCTCCTACAATGAGCAGTTCTTC.

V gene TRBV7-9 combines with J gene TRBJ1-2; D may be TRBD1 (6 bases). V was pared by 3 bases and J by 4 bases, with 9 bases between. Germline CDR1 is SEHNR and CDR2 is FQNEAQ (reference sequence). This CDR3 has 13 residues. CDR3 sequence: CASSLTGAYGYTF. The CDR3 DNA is TGTGCCAGCAGCTTGACGGGGGCCTATGGCTACACCTTC.

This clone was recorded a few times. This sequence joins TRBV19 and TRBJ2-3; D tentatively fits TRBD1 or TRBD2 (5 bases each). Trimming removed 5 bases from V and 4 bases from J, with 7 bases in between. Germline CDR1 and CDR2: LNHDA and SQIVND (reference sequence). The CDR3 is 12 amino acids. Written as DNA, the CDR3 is TGTGCCAGTAGTGGGGGTTCAGATACGCAGTATTTT. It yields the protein CASSGGSDTQYF.

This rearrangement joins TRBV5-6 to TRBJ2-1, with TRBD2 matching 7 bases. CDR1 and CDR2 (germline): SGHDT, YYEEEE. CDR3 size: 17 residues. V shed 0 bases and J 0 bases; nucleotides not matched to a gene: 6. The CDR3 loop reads CASSLGGSGFSYNEQFF. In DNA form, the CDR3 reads TGTGCCAGCAGCTTGGGGGGTAGCGGGTTCTCCTACAATGAGCAGTTCTTC.

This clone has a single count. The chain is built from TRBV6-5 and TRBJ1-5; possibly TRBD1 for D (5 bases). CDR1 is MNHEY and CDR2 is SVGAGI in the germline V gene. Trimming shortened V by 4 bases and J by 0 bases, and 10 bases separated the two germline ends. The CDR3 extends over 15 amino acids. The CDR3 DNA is TGTGCCAGCAGTTCCCAGGGATTTAGCAATCAGCCCCAGCATTTT. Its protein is CASSSQGFSNQPQHF.

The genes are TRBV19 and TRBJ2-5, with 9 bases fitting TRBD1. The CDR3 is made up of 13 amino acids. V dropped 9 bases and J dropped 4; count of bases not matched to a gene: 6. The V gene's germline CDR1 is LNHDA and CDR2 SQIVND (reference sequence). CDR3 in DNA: TGTGCCAGCAAGGGACAGGGTGGAGAGACCCAGTACTTC. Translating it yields CASKGQGGETQYF.

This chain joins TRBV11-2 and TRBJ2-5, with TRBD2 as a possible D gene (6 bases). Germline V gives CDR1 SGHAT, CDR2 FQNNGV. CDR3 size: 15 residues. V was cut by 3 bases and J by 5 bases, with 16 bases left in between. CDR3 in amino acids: CASSFQTLAGETQYF. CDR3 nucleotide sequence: TGTGCCAGCAGCTTCCAAACACTGGCGGGGGAGACCCAGTACTTC.

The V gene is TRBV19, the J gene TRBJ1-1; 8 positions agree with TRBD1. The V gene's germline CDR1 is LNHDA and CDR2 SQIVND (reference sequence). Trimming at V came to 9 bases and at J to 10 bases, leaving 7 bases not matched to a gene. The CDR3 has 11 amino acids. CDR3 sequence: CASAQGVRAFF. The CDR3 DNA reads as TGTGCCAGCGCACAGGGGGTAAGAGCTTTCTTT.

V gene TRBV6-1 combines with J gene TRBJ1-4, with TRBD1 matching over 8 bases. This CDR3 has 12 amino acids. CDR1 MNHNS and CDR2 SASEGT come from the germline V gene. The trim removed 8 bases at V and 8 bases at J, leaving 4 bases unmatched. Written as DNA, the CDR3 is TGTGCCAGCCACAGGGGGGCCGAAAAACTGTTTTTT. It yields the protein CASHRGAEKLFF.